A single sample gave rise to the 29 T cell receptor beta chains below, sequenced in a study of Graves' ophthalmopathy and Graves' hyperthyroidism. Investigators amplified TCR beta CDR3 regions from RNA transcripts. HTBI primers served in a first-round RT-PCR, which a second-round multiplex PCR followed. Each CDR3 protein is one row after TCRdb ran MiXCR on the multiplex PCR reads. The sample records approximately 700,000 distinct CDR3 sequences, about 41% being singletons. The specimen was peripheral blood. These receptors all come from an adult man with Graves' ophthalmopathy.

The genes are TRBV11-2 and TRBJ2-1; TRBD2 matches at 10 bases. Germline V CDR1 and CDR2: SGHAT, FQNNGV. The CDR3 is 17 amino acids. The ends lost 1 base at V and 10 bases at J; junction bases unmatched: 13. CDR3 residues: CASSLVASGSTEQEQFF. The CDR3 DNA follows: TGTGCCAGCAGCTTAGTAGCTAGCGGGAGTACGGAGCAGGAGCAGTTCTTC.

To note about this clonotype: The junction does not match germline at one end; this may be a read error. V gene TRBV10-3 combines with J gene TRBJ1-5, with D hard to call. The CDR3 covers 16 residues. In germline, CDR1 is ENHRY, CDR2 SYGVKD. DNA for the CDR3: TGTGCCAGCAGTGATCCTGGATGGTATAGCAATCAGCCCCAGCATTTT. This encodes CASSDPGWYSNQPQHF.

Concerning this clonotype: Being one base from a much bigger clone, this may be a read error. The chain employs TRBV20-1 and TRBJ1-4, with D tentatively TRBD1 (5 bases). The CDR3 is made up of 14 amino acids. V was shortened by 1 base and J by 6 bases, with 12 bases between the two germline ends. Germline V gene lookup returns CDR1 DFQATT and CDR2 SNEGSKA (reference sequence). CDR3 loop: CSARGQRTDEKLFF. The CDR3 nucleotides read TGCAGTGCTAGAGGACAGCGAACCGATGAAAAACTGTTTTTT.

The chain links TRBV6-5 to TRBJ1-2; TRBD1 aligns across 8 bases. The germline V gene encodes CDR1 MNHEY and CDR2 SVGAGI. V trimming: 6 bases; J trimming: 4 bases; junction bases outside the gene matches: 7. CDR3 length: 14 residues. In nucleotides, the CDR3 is TGTGCCAGCAGCCCCCCAGGGGGCCGCTATGGCTACACCTTC. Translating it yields CASSPPGGRYGYTF.

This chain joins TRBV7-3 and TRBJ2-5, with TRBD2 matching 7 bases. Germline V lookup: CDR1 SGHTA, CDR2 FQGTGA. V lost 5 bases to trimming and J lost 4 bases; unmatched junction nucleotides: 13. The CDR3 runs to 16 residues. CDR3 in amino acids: CASSPNGGGIAETQYF. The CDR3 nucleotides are TGTGCCAGCAGCCCAAATGGGGGGGGTATCGCAGAGACCCAGTACTTC.

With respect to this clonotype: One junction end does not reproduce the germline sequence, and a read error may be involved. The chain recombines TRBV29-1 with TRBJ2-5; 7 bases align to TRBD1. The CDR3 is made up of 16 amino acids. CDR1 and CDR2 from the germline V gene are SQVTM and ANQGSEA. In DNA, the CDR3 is TGCAGCGTCGAAGAGGGACAGTTGACCCTCGGGGAGACCCAGTACTTC. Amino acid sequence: CSVEEGQLTLGETQYF.

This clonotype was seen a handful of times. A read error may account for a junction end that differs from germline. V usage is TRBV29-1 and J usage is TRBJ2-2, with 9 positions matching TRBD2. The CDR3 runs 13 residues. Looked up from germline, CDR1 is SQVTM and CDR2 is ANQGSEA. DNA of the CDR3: TGCAGCGTGGCCAGGACTAGCGCCAATGAGCAGTTTTTT. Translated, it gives CSVARTSANEQFF.

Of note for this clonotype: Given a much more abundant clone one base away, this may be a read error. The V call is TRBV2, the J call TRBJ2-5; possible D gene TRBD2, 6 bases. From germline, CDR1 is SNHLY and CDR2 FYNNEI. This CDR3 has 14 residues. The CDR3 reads CASSERTPRETRYF. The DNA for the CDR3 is TGTGCCAGCAGTGAAAGGACTCCACGGGAGACCCGGTACTTC. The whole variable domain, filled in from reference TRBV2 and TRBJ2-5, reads EPEVTQTPSHQVTQMGQEVILRCVPISNHLYFYWYRQILGQKVEFLVSFYNNEISEKSEIFDDQFSVERPDGSNFTLKIRSTKLEDSAMYFCASSERTPRETRYFGPGTRLLVL.

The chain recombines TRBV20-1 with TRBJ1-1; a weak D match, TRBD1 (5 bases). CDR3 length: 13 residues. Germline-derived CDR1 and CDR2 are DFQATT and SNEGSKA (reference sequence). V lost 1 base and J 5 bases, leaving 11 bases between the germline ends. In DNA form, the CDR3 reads TGCAGTGCTAGAGTGGGGGGATGGACTGAAGCTTTCTTT. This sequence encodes CSARVGGWTEAFF.

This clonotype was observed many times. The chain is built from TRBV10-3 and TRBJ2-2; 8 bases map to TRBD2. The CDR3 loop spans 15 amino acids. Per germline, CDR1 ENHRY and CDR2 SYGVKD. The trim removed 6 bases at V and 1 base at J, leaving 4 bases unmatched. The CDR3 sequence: CAIRSRGVNTGELFF. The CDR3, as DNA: TGTGCCATCAGGTCGCGGGGGGTGAACACCGGGGAGCTGTTTTTT.

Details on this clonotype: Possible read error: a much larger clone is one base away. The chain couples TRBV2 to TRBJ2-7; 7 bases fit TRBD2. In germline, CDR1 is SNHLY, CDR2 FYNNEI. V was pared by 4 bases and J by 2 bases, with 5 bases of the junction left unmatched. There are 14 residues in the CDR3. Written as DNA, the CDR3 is TGTGCCAGCAGTGCACAGCGGGGAACCTACGAGCAGTACTTC. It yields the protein CASSAQRGTYEQYF.

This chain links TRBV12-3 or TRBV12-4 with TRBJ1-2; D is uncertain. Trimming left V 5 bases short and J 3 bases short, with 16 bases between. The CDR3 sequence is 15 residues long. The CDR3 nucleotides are TGTGCCAGCAGTATGGACCCCCCTCCCGACTATGGCTACACCTTC. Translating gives CASSMDPPPDYGYTF.

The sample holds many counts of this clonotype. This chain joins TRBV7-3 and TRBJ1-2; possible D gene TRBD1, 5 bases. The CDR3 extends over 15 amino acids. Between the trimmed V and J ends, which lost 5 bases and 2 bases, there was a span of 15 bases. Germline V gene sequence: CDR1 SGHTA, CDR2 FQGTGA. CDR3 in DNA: TGTGCCAGCAGCCTCTCCGGGGGTGGGAACTATGGCTACACCTTC. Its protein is CASSLSGGGNYGYTF.

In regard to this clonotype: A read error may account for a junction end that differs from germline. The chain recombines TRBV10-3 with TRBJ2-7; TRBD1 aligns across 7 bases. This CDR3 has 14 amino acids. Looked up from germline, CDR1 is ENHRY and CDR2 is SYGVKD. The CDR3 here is CASSSGQNTYEQYF. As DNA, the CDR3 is TGTGCCAGCAGTTCGGGACAGAACACCTACGAGCAGTACTTC.

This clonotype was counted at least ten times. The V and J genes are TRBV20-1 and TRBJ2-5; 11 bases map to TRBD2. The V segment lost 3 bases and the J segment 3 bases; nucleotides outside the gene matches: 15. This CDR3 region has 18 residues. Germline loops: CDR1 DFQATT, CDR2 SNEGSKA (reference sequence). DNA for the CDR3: TGCAGTGCTAGCCTGCCCACTAGCGGGAGATGGCGTGAAGAGACCCAGTACTTC. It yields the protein CSASLPTSGRWREETQYF.

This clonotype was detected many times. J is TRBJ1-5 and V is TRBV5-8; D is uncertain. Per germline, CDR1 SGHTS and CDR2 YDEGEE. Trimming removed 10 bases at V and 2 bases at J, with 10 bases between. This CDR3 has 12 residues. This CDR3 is CASYDGNQPQHF. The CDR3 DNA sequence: TGTGCCTCCTACGACGGCAATCAGCCCCAGCATTTT.

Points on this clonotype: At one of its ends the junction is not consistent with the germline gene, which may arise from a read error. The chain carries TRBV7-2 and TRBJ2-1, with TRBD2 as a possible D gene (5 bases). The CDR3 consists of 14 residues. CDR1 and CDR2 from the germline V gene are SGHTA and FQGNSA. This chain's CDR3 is CASSLRLATDEQFF. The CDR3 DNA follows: TGCGCCAGCAGCTTGCGGCTAGCAACGGATGAGCAGTTCTTC.

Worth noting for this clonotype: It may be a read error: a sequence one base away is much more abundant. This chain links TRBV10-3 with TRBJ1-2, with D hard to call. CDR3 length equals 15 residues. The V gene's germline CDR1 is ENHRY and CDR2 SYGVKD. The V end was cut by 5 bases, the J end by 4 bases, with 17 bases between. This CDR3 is CAISKESSHFYGYTF. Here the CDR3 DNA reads TGTGCCATCAGTAAGGAGAGCAGCCACTTCTATGGCTACACCTTC.

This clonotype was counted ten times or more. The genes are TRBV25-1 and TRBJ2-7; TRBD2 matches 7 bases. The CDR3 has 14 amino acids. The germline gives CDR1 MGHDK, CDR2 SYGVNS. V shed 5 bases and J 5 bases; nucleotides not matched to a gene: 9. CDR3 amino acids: CASSLSWTSDEQYF. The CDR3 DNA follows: TGTGCCAGCAGTTTGTCCTGGACTAGTGACGAGCAGTACTTC.

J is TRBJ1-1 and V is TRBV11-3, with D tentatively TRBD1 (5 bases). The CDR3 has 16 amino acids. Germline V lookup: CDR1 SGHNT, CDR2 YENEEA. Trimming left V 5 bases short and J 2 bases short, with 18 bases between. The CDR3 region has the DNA TGTGCCAGCAGCCCAGAATTTGGGGCAGGAAACACTGAAGCTTTCTTT. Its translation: CASSPEFGAGNTEAFF.

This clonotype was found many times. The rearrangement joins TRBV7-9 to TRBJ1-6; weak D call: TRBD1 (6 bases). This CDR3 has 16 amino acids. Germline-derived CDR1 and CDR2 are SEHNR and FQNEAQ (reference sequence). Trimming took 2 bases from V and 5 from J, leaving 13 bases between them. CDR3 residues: CASSLTGSWDNSPLHF. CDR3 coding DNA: TGTGCCAGCAGCTTAACAGGGTCGTGGGATAATTCACCCCTCCACTTT.

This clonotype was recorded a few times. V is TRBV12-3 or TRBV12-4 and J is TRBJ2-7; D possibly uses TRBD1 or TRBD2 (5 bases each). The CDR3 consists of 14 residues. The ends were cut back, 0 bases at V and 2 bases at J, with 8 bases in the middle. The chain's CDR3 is CASSLAGETYEQYF. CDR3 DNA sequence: TGTGCCAGCAGTTTAGCGGGGGAAACCTACGAGCAGTACTTC.

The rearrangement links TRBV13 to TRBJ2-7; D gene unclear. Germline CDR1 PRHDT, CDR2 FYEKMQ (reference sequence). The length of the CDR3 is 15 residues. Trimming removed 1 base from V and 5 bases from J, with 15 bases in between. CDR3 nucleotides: TGTGCCAGCAGCTTAGTGCCAGCCTCTTTTAACGAGCAGTACTTC. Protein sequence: CASSLVPASFNEQYF.

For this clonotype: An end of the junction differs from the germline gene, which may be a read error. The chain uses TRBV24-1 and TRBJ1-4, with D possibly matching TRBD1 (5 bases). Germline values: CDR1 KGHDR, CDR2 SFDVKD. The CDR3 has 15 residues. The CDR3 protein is CASSPSGQGIEKLFF. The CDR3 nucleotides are TGTGCCAGCAGTCCCTCCGGCCAGGGTATTGAAAAACTGTTTTTT.

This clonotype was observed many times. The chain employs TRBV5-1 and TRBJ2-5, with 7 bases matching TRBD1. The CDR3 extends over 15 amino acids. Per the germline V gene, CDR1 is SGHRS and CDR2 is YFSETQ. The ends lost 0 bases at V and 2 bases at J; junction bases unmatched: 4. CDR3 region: CASSLGTGHQETQYF. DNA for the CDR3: TGCGCCAGCAGCTTGGGGACAGGACATCAAGAGACCCAGTACTTC.

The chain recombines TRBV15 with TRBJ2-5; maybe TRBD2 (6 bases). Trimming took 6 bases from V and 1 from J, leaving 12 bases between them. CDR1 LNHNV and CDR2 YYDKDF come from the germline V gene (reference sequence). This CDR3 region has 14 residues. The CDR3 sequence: CATRFGTRQETQYF. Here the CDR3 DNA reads TGTGCCACCAGGTTCGGGACTCGCCAAGAGACCCAGTACTTC.

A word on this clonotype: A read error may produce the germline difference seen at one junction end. The CDR3 sequence: CASSLQGAQPNVLIF. The CDR3 nucleotides read TGTGCCAGCAGCTTACAGGGGGCACAGCCCAACGTCCTGATTTTC. The genes are TRBV7-8 and TRBJ2-6; 8 bases fit TRBD1. Germline CDR1 and CDR2: SGHVS and FQNEAQ. This CDR3 contains 15 residues.

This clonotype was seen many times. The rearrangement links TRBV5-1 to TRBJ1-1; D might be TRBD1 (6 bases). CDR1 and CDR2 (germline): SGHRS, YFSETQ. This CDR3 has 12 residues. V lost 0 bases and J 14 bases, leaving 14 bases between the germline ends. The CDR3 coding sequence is TGCGCCAGCAGCTTGGAGGGGGACCATTGCTTCTTT. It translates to CASSLEGDHCFF. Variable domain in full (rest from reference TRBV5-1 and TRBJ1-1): KAGVTQTPRYLIKTRGQQVTLSCSPISGHRSVSWYQQTPGQGLQFLFEYFSETQRNKGNFPGRFSGRQFSNSRSEMNVSTLELGDSALYLCASSLEGDHCFFGQGTRLTVV.

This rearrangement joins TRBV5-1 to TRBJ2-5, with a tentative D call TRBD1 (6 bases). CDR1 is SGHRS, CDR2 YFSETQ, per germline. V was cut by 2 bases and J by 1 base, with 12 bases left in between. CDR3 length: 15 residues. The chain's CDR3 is CASSFQGSPQETQYF. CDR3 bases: TGCGCCAGCAGCTTCCAGGGGTCCCCCCAAGAGACCCAGTACTTC.